This record looks at one TCR beta chain sequence and its context. Trimming pared 3 bases from V and 7 bases from J, leaving 16 bases between. The CDR3 runs 15 residues. The germline V gene has CDR1 LGHNA and CDR2 YNFKEQ. The sample belongs to a study of blood T cells in healthy people across ages. Together with a sample-barcoded 5' primer, a J-beta primer mix was included in a second PCR lasting roughly 6 to 12 cycles. TCRdb processed the 5' RACE reads anew with MiXCR; each CDR3 protein has one entry. This repertoire shows 890,000 or so distinct CDR3 sequences, about 62% found once; its top ten account for roughly 26%. Healthy Caucasians from Russia aged about 6 to 95 served as donors.

The material sequenced was blood. The TCR was taken from a young man in good health. The V gene is TRBV4-2, the J gene TRBJ2-1; unclear D gene. The CDR3 DNA reads TGTGCCAGCAGCCAGGAAATAAGGGCCAGTAATGAGCAGTTCTTC. As protein: CASSQEIRASNEQFF.